This T cell receptor beta chain was found in a study of tumor-infiltrating lymphocytes in primary liver carcinoma (TCRdb year 2017). Regarding the complete study: The five patients, three men and two women aged 30 to 69 years, had hepatocellular carcinoma (four) or combined HCC and intrahepatic cholangiocarcinoma (one). The five patients had tumors of stage T1-T3 N0M0, with maximum diameters ranging from about 4 to 11 cm. Roughly 3.65 to 7.13 million productive TCRbeta reads were obtained per sample, and no significant difference in read depth was found between tissue types. TCRbeta repertoire sequencing, expression microarrays and whole-exome sequencing were combined in the study across five regions of each liver tumor, with adjacent normal tissue and blood also included. A total of 35 specimens from 5 patients, comprising 25 or so tumor regions, 5 adjacent noncancerous liver tissues and 5 peripheral blood samples, were covered by TCRbeta repertoire sequencing. Agilent mRNA microarray profiling was performed on the 25 tumor region samples to relate TCRbeta repertoire diversity to the local molecular phenotype. Repertoires from technical replicates were highly reproducible, with mean shared-clone rates approximately 0.88 and correlation coefficients above 0.95.

With regard to this clonotype: Its antigen is still unknown. At one end, the junction sequence differs from germline, possibly due to a read error.

Without any cell sorting, total RNA and DNA were co-extracted from about 21-30 mg of bulk tissue using the AllPrep DNA/RNA mini kit. Surgical resection was performed in China between November 2015 and 2016 on 5 or 6 patients with histopathologically diagnosed primary liver carcinoma. At the time of sampling, the patients had chronic HBV infection and had not received any treatment. Five spatially separated regions were sampled per tumor: superior, inferior, left-lateral and right-lateral poles, plus the tumor centre. Histological examination found more than 80% viable tumor cells in every tumor sample. Each fresh piece of tumor and adjacent tissue was cut in two, with one half stored in RNAlater at -80 degrees C and the other half sent for histology. From its cysteine to its phenylalanine, the CDR3 spans 14 amino acids. Only CDR3 DNA remains: 42 bases, in frame from the first base. The germline V gene (reference sequence) supplies CDR1 SEHNR and CDR2 FQNEAQ.

On the study overall, not on this receptor specifically: Consistent with antigen-driven expansion, pairs of tumor regions showed higher repertoire overlap (mean approximately 35%) than either tumor-adjacent pairs (roughly 17%) or tumor-blood pairs (roughly 14%). Only roughly 7-25% of top clones appeared in all five regions of a tumor, which suggests that tumor-infiltrating T cells are spatially heterogeneous. Only the TCR beta chain was sequenced, which likely underestimates true repertoire diversity because unpaired alpha chains were not captured. The top 250 clones accounted for a significantly greater share of the repertoire in tumors than in blood (p = 0.039). With just a handful of patients in the study, the authors point out that the findings should be validated in a larger study. Because the samples were bulk and unsorted, CD4+ and CD8+ T cell repertoires could not be compared.

Starting from approximately 460 ng total RNA, TCRbeta-specific cDNA was produced by reverse transcription with a constant-region primer and ProtoScript II reverse transcriptase. Construction of the TCRbeta libraries relied on three nested rounds of multiplex PCR, following a slightly modified ARM-PCR procedure. Each of the first two PCR rounds ran for 10 cycles and used multiplex TRBV1-TRBV30 forward primers together with a Cbeta reverse primer. Sample barcodes and Illumina adapters were attached in a final 25-cycle PCR using Deep VentR polymerase. Before sequencing, amplicons of 200-500 bp were purified from gel using a QIAquick gel extraction kit. An Illumina HiSeq 2500 was used to sequence the TCRbeta amplicons with 250-bp paired-end reads. Per the authors' processing: Quality trimming of reads was performed with Trimmomatic v0.33, and paired reads were merged with FLASH v1.2.11 so that full CDR3 sequences could be recovered. MiGEC v1.2.1b assigned V, D and J germline segments to the rearranged TCRbeta sequences. VDJtools v1.0.0 computed clonotype statistics and Shannon-Wiener diversity indices. Except for diversity analysis, only each sample's 250 most abundant clonotypes were used in subsequent analyses to reduce sampling bias. TCRdb reworked the public reads: Q25 trimming with fastp, MiXCR clone assembly, productive beta chains retained. CDR3 protein duplicates are merged, each entry listing the most common genes and DNA. The V and J calls come from TCRdb's annotation, not from the publication. Within this sample are some 50,000 distinct CDR3 sequences, with just over 70% of them counted one time only. Approximately 31% of the sample is in the top ten clones.

The chain uses TRBV7-9 and TRBJ2-3; TRBD1 is a weak D gene call, 6 bases matching. This clonotype was obtained from a man aged 40-50 years with primary liver carcinoma and hepatitis B virus infection. Sequencing was carried out using liver tumor tissue from sampling region 5. The cell subset or site label, read with the paper, signifies: tumor region T5, tumor centre. The nucleotide sequence reads TGTGCCAGCAGCATTAACAGGGATGAGGATACGCAGTGTTTT. It translates to CASSINRDEDTQCF. Beyond the CDR3, the reference TRBV7-9 and TRBJ2-3 genes provide the residues; the full variable domain reads: DTGVSQNPRHKITKRGQNVTFRCDPISEHNRLYWYRQTLGQGPEFLTYFQNEAQLEKSRLLSDRFSAERPKGSFSTLEIQRTEQGDSAMYLCASSINRDEDTQCFGPGTRLTVL.